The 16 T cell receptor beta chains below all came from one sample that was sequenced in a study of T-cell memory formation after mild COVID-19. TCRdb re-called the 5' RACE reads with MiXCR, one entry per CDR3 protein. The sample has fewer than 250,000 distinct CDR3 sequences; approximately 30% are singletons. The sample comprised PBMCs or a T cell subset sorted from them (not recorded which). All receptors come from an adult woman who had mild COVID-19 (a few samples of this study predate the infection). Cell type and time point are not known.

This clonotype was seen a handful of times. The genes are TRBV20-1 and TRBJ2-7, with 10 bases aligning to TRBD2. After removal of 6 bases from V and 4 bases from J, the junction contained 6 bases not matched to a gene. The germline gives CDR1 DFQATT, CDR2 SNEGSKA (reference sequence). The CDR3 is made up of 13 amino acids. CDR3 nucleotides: TGCAGTGCCAAAGCGGGAGGGCCGTACGAGCAGTACTTC. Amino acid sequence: CSAKAGGPYEQYF.

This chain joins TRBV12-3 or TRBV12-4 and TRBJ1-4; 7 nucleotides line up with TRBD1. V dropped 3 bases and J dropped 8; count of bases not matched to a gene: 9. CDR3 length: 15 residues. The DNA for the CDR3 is TGTGCCAGCAGTTTTGAGGGGGCGCCTGGAGAAAAACTGTTTTTT. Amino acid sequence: CASSFEGAPGEKLFF.

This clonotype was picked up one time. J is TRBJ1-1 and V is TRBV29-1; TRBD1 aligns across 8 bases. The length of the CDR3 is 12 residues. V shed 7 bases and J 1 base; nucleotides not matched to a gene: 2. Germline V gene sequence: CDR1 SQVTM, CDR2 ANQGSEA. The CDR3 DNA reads TGCAGCGGACAGGGGCAGAACACTGAAGCTTTCTTT. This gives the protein CSGQGQNTEAFF.

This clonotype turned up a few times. As DNA, the CDR3 is TGCGCCAGCAGCTTCGGGGGGGCCGAAGAGACCCAGTACTTC. Translating it yields CASSFGGAEETQYF. This chain joins TRBV5-1 and TRBJ2-5; the match to TRBD2 covers 8 bases. Germline-derived CDR1 and CDR2 are SGHRS and YFSETQ. The J segment lost 3 bases and the V segment lost 2 bases, leaving 3 bases of the junction unmatched. The length of the CDR3 is 14 residues.

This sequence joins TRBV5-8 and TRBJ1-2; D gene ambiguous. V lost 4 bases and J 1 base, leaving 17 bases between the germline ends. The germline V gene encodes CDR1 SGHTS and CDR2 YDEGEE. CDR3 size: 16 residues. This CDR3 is CASSLANSGFNYGYTF. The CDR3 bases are TGTGCCAGCAGCCTGGCCAACTCGGGATTTAACTATGGCTACACCTTC.

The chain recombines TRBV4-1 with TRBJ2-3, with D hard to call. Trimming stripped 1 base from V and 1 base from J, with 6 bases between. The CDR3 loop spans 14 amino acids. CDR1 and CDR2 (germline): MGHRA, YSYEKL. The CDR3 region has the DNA TGCGCCAGCAGCCAAGGCGACGGCACAGATACGCAGTATTTT. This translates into CASSQGDGTDTQYF.

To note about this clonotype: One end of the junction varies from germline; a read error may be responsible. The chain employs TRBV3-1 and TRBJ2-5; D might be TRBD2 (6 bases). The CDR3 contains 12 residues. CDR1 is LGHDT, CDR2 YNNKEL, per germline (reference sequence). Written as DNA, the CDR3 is TGTGCCAGCAGCCTATTCCGGGACTGGATAGACTTC. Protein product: CASSLFRDWIDF.

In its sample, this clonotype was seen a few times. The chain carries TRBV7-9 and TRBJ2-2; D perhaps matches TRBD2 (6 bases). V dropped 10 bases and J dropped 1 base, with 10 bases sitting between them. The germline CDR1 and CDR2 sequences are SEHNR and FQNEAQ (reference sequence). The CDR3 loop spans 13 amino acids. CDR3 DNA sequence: TGTGCCACGGGACTGCAGAACACCGGGGAGCTGTTTTTT. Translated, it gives CATGLQNTGELFF.

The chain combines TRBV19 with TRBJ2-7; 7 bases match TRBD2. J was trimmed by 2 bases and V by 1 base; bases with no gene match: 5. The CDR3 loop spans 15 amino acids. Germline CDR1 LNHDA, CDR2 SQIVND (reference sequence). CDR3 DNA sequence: TGTGCCAGTAGTATAGTGGTAGGACTAGCCTACGAGCAGTACTTC. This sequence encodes CASSIVVGLAYEQYF.

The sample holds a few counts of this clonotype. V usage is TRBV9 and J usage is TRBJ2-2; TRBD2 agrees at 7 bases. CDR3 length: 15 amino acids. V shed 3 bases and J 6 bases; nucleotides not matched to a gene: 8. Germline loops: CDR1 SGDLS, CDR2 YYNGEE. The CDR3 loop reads CASSGREGNAGELFF. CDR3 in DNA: TGTGCCAGCAGCGGGAGGGAGGGGAATGCCGGGGAGCTGTTTTTT.

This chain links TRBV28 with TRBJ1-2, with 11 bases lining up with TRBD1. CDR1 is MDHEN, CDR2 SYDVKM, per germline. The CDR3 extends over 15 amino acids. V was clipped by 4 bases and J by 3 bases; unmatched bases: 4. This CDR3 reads CASSSGQGAYYGYTF. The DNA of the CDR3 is TGTGCCAGCAGTTCCGGACAGGGGGCTTACTATGGCTACACCTTC.

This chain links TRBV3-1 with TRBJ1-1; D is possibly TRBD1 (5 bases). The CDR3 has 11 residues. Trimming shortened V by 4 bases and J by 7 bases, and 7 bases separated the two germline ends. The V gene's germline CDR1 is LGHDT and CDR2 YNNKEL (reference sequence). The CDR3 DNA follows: TGTGCCAGCAGCCGACAGAGTGAAGCTTTCTTT. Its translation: CASSRQSEAFF.

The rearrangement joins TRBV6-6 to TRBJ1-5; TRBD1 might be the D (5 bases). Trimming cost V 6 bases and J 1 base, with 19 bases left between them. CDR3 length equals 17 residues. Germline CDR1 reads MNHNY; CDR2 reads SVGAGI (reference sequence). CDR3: CASSADLRRGSNQPQHF. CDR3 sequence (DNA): TGTGCCAGCAGCGCCGACCTTCGTAGGGGCAGCAATCAGCCCCAGCATTTT.

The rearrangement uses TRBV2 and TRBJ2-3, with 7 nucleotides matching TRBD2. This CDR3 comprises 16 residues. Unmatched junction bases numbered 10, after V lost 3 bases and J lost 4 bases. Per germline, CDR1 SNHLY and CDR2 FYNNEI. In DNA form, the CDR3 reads TGTGCCAGCAGTGATAGTATTACTAGCGTCCCAGATACGCAGTATTTT. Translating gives CASSDSITSVPDTQYF.

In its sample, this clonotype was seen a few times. CDR3 amino acids: CASSLVTLEQYF. The CDR3 coding sequence is TGTGCCAGCAGCTTAGTAACCCTGGAGCAGTACTTC. V usage is TRBV7-2 and J usage is TRBJ2-7, with unresolved D. CDR3 length: 12 residues. The germline gives CDR1 SGHTA, CDR2 FQGNSA. With 1 base removed from V and 7 bases from J, the gap between germline ends came to 8 bases.

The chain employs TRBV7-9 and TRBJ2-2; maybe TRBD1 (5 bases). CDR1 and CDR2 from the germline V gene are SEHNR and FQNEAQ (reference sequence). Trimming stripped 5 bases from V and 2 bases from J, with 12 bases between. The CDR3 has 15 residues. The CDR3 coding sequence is TGTGCCAGCAGCGCCCGACAGCCAAACACCGGGGAGCTGTTTTTT. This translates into CASSARQPNTGELFF. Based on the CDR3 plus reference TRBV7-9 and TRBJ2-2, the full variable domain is DTGVSQNPRHKITKRGQNVTFRCDPISEHNRLYWYRQTLGQGPEFLTYFQNEAQLEKSRLLSDRFSAERPKGSFSTLEIQRTEQGDSAMYLCASSARQPNTGELFFGEGSRLTVL.